This record covers a single T cell receptor (beta chain). Its antigen is still unknown. Germline V lookup: CDR1 GTSNPN, CDR2 SVGIG (reference sequence). V lost 8 bases, J lost 6 bases, and 10 bases lay in between. The length of the CDR3 is 11 residues. The source of the sample is a study of CD8 T cells in ankylosing spondylitis. General study results and limits: One TCR beta motif, made up of about 8 highly homologous variants, appeared characteristic of ankylosing spondylitis blood. Reportedly, significant enrichment of disease-linked clones occurred in matched ankylosing spondylitis synovial fluid. A subset of motif variants has previously been described in the synovial fluid and blood of reactive arthritis.

Libraries of TCR beta came from quantitative 5'-RACE with molecular barcodes. Each CDR3 protein is one row after TCRdb ran MiXCR on the 5' RACE reads. The table has roughly 440,000 distinct CDR3 sequences, under 20% seen once. The sequencing input was blood, either unsorted or a sorted T cell fraction (not recorded which). The sequence was obtained from a male donor with ankylosing spondylitis. The chain carries TRBV30 and TRBJ1-4; D might be TRBD1 (6 bases). CDR3 nucleotide sequence: TGTGCCGGAACAGGGTATGAAAAACTGTTTTTT. It yields the protein CAGTGYEKLFF.